Sequencing of this T cell receptor (beta chain) was carried out in a study of OX40 agonist ivuxolimab in advanced cancers. Study at large: Patients got intravenous ivuxolimab at 0.01 to 10 mg/kg every 2 weeks.

About this clone: The antigen is not known.

Profiling relied on immunoSEQ multiplex PCR, and the TCRdb table lists in-frame clones only, not all of them. Here the sample spans 65,000 to 100,000 clones, more than 85% being singletons. Study results and caveats: Average numbers of expanded clones were greater in CD8+ T cells than in CD4+.

Source: CD4+ or CD8+ T cells sorted from blood, taken in a trial of the OX40 agonist ivuxolimab. The TCR comes from an adult with an advanced solid tumor such as melanoma, head and neck, liver or kidney cancer.

CDR3 DNA: TGTGCCAGCACTCCGGGGGGTTATAGCAATCAGCCCCAGCATTTT. Protein: CASTPGGYSNQPQHF. The chain carries TRBV28 and TRBJ1-5, with D possibly matching TRBD1 (5 bases). V lost 7 bases, J lost 0 bases, and 13 bases lay in between. Germline CDR1 MDHEN, CDR2 SYDVKM. CDR3 length: 15 amino acids.